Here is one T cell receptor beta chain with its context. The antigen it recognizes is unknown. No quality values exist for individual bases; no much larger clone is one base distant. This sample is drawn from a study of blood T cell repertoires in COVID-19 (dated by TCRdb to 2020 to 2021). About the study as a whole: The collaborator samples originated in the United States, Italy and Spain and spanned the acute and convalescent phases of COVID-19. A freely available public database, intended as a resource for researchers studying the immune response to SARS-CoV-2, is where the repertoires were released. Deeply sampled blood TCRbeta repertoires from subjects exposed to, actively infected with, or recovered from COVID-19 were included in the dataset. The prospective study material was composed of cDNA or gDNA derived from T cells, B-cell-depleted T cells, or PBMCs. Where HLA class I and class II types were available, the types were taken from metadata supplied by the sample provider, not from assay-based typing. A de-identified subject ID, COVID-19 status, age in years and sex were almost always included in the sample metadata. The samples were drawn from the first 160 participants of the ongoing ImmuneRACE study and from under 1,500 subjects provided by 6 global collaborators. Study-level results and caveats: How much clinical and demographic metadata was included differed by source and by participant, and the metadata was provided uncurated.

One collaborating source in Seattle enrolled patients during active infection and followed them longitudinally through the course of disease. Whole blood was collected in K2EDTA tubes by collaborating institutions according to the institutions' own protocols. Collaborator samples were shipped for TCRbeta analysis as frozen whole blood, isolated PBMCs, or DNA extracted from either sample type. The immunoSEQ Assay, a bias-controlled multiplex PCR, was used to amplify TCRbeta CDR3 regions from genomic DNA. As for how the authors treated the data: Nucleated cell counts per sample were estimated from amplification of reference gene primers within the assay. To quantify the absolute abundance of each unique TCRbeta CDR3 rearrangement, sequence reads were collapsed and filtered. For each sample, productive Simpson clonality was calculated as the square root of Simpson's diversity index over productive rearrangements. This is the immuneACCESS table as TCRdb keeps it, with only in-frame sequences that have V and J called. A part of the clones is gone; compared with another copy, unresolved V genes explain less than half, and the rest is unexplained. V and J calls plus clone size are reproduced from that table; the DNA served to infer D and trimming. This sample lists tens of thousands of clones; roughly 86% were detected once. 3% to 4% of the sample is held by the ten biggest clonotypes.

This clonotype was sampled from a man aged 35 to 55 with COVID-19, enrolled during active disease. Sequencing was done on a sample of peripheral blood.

The CDR3 region reads CASSLDRDNEQFF. The DNA sequence is TGTGCCAGCAGCTTAGATCGGGACAATGAGCAGTTCTTC. The sequence links TRBV11-2 to TRBJ2-1; no D gene call is confident. V is reduced by 0 bases and J by 5 bases, leaving a spacing of 5 bases between them. The CDR3 runs 13 amino acids, cysteine and phenylalanine included. Left in the record is the CDR3 DNA by itself, 39 bases read in frame from the first base. CDR1 and CDR2 were assigned from the germline V gene as SGHAT and FQNNGV.